This TCR beta chain was sequenced during a study of cytomegalovirus exposure and HLA in healthy donors. V was cut by 3 bases and J by 5 bases, with 7 bases left in between. The CDR3 is 13 residues long. Germline values: CDR1 SGHDN, CDR2 FVKESK. PCR was performed using 60 Vbeta and 13 Jbeta primers. TCRdb keeps only in-frame clones here, not all; method: immunoSEQ multiplex PCR. This sample yields around 120,000 clones, of which about 80% are seen a single time; about 3% belongs to the top ten. This sequence originates from a woman aged 40 to 50 in good health and CMV-seropositive. Specimen: PBMCs. The chain carries TRBV14 and TRBJ1-4; unclear D gene. The DNA for the CDR3 is TGTGCCAGCAGCCAGAGGCCGAATGAAAAACTGTTTTTT. Encoded protein: CASSQRPNEKLFF.